Described below is a single T cell receptor (beta chain) sequence and its context. Here immunoSEQ multiplex PCR was the method, and the copy in TCRdb shows in-frame clones only, minus some. This table has 150,000 to 170,000 clones, roughly 94% appearing once. These data originate in a study of control samples from healthy donors and cancer patients. V dropped 0 bases and J dropped 7 bases, with 12 bases sitting between them. The CDR3 runs 15 residues. CDR1 is MGHRA and CDR2 is YSYEKL in the germline V gene. The chain couples TRBV4-1 to TRBJ1-4; D ambiguous. The sample taken for sequencing was blood. The clonotype originates from a man in his forties or fifties in good health. The CDR3 loop is CASSQERGPIEKLFF. The CDR3 DNA sequence: TGCGCCAGCAGCCAAGAGAGAGGGCCGATTGAAAAACTGTTTTTT.